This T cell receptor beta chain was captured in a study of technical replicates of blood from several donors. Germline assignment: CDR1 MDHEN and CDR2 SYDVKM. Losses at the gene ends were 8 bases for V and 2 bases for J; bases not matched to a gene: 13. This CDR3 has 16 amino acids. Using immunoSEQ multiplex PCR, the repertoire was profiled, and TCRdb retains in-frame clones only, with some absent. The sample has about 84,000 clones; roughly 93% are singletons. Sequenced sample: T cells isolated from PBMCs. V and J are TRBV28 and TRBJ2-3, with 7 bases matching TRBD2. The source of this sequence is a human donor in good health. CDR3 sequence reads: CASVPPRGLYTDTQYF. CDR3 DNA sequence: TGTGCCAGCGTCCCCCCGAGGGGACTATACACAGATACGCAGTATTTT.